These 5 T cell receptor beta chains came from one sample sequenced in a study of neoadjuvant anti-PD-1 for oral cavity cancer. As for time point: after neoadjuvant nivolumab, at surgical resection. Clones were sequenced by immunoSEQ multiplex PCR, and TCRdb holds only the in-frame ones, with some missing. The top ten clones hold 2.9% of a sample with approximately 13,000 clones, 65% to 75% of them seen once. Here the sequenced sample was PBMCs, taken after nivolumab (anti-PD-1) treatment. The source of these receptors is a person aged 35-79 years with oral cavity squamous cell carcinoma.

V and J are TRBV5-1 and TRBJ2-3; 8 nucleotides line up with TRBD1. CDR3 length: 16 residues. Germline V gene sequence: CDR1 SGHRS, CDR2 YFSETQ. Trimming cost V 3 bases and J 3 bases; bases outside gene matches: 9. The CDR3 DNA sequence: TGCGCCAGCAGCTCAGGGCAGGGGGCGGGTACAGATACGCAGTATTTT. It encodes CASSSGQGAGTDTQYF.

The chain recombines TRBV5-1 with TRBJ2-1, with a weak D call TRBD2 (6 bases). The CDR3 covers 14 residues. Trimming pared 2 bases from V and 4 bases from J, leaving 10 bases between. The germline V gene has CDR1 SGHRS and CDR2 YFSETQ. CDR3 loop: CASSLGGKYNEQFF. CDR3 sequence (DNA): TGCGCCAGCAGCTTAGGCGGGAAATACAATGAGCAGTTCTTC.

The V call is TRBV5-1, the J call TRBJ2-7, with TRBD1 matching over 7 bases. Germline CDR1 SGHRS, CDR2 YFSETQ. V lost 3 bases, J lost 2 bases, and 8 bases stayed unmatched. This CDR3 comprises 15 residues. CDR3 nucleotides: TGCGCCAGCAGCTCAACCGGGACAGCTACCTACGAGCAGTACTTC. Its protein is CASSSTGTATYEQYF.

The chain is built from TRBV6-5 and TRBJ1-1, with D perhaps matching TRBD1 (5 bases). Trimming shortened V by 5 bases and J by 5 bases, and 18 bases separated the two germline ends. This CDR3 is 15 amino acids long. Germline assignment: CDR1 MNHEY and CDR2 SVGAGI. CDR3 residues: CASSRAGPGKTEAFF. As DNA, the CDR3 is TGTGCCAGCAGTCGGGCGGGACCTGGAAAGACTGAAGCTTTCTTT.

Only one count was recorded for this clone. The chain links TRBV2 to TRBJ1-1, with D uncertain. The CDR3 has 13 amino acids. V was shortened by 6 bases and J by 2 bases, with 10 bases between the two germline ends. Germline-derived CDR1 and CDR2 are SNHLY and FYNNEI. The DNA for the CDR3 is TGTGCCAGCAGCGGAACAGATAACACTGAAGCTTTCTTT. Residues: CASSGTDNTEAFF.